A single sample is the source of the 32 T cell receptor beta chains below, sequenced in a study of cytomegalovirus exposure and HLA in healthy donors. Researchers ran the PCR with 60 Vbeta and 13 Jbeta primers. Profiled with immunoSEQ multiplex PCR; TCRdb holds only in-frame clones, not every one. The table lists around 130,000 clones, about three quarters of them singletons. What was sequenced was PBMCs. Receptor source: a woman in her twenties or thirties in good health and CMV-seronegative.

This clone was detected only a few times. This sequence joins TRBV27 and TRBJ2-7, with 7 bases aligning to TRBD2. J gave up 2 bases and V 4 bases, and 8 bases lay outside the gene matches. The CDR3 covers 15 residues. Looked up from germline, CDR1 is MNHEY and CDR2 is SMNVEV (reference sequence). The chain's CDR3 is CASSSAGAGTYEQYF. In DNA form, the CDR3 reads TGTGCCAGCAGTTCCGCTGGAGCGGGGACCTACGAGCAGTACTTC.

The chain combines TRBV9 with TRBJ2-3; D remains unclear. Germline V gene lookup returns CDR1 SGDLS and CDR2 YYNGEE. Trimming cost V 0 bases and J 6 bases, with 11 bases left between them. This CDR3 is 14 amino acids long. The CDR3 DNA sequence: TGTGCCAGCAGCGTAGGAGGTGTTCGGGATACGCAGTATTTT. Translated, it gives CASSVGGVRDTQYF.

This clone was seen a handful of times. This chain joins TRBV29-1 and TRBJ2-1; D gene uncertain. CDR3 length: 13 residues. Germline V gene data show CDR1 as SQVTM and CDR2 as ANQGSEA. V was clipped by 5 bases and J by 0 bases, with 8 bases between them. CDR3 DNA sequence: TGCAGCGTTCTAACAGACTCCTACAATGAGCAGTTCTTC. Residues: CSVLTDSYNEQFF.

The gene calls are TRBV19 and TRBJ1-1, with D perhaps matching TRBD1 (5 bases). The CDR3 has 14 residues. Germline V gives CDR1 LNHDA, CDR2 SQIVND (reference sequence). Trimming left V 4 bases short and J 7 bases short, with 16 bases between. CDR3 DNA: TGTGCCAGTAGTAAAGATGGAGGGGCCCTTGAAGCTTTCTTT. Translated, it gives CASSKDGGALEAFF.

The CDR3 sequence: CASSYSTGGSTEAFF. Here the CDR3 DNA reads TGTGCCAGCAGTTACTCGACAGGGGGAAGCACTGAAGCTTTCTTT. The J gene is TRBJ1-1, the V gene TRBV6-5; 9 bases agree with TRBD1. The ends lost 0 bases at V and 4 bases at J; junction bases unmatched: 3. The CDR3 is 15 residues long. Germline loops: CDR1 MNHEY, CDR2 SVGAGI.

This clone has just one count. This chain joins TRBV30 and TRBJ2-3; D is possibly TRBD2 (6 bases). The CDR3 covers 14 residues. With 4 bases removed from V and 4 bases from J, the gap between germline ends came to 15 bases. Germline V CDR1 and CDR2: GTSNPN, SVGIG (reference sequence). CDR3 in DNA: TGTGCCTGGAATGGCTGGGGGGTGGCAGATACGCAGTATTTT. Residues: CAWNGWGVADTQYF.

The rearrangement links TRBV6-4 to TRBJ2-3; 7 nucleotides align to TRBD2. The V and J ends lost 1 base and 4 bases, in that order; junction bases with no gene match: 8. The CDR3 has 16 amino acids. Germline CDR1 and CDR2: MRHNA and SNTAGT. The CDR3: CASSDWSAGYPDTQYF. The CDR3 DNA sequence: TGTGCCAGCAGTGACTGGTCAGCGGGATATCCAGATACGCAGTATTTT.

This chain connects TRBV19 to TRBJ1-5; 10 nucleotides line up with TRBD1. Germline values: CDR1 LNHDA, CDR2 SQIVND (reference sequence). The CDR3 totals 15 residues. The J segment lost 4 bases and the V segment lost 7 bases, leaving 7 bases of the junction unmatched. The CDR3 reads CASTLTGGSNQPQHF. The CDR3 nucleotides read TGTGCCAGTACCTTGACAGGGGGCTCGAATCAGCCCCAGCATTTT.

This rearrangement joins TRBV28 to TRBJ2-7, with TRBD2 matching 11 bases. Looked up from germline, CDR1 is MDHEN and CDR2 is SYDVKM. Germline trimming cut 9 bases from V and 1 base from J; bases unmatched to any gene: 2. The CDR3 spans 13 residues. CDR3 sequence: CASGTSGSYEQYV. The CDR3 coding sequence is TGTGCCAGTGGGACTAGCGGTTCCTACGAGCAGTACGTC.

The chain is built from TRBV11-1 and TRBJ2-1; D is possibly TRBD2 (5 bases). V lost 5 bases and J 8 bases, leaving 22 bases between the germline ends. CDR1 and CDR2 from the germline V gene are SGHAT and FQDESV (reference sequence). This CDR3 is built from 16 residues. CDR3 amino acids: CASSPLDGKPRDEQFF. CDR3 bases: TGTGCCAGCAGCCCCTTGGACGGGAAACCAAGGGATGAGCAGTTCTTC.

The J gene is TRBJ2-2, the V gene TRBV27; 7 bases line up with TRBD2. V shed 6 bases and J 1 base; nucleotides not matched to a gene: 5. The CDR3 covers 15 residues. Germline CDR1 and CDR2: MNHEY and SMNVEV (reference sequence). The CDR3: CASSPGGGNTGELFF. The CDR3 DNA sequence: TGTGCCAGCAGCCCTGGCGGGGGGAACACCGGGGAGCTGTTTTTT.

The rearrangement links TRBV9 to TRBJ2-1, with a tentative D call TRBD1 (6 bases). Germline lookup yields CDR1 SGDLS and CDR2 YYNGEE. Between the trimmed V and J ends, which lost 1 base and 5 bases, there was a span of 7 bases. The CDR3 has 13 residues. CDR3 nucleotides: TGTGCCAGCAGCGTATACAGGGACAATGAGCAGTTCTTC. Residues: CASSVYRDNEQFF.

This chain joins TRBV6-5 and TRBJ2-3; D is perhaps TRBD1 (5 bases). Germline CDR1 and CDR2: MNHEY and SVGAGI. Trimming left V 2 bases short and J 0 bases short, with 6 bases between. The CDR3 has 14 amino acids. CDR3 in DNA: TGTGCCAGCAGTTACCAGGGTAGCACAGATACGCAGTATTTT. As protein: CASSYQGSTDTQYF.

The V and J genes are TRBV4-1 and TRBJ2-1; 10 bases fit TRBD1. Germline CDR1 reads MGHRA; CDR2 reads YSYEKL. V gave up 2 bases and J gave up 4 bases; unmatched junction bases: 2. The CDR3 spans 15 residues. CDR3 region: CASSQRDRGYNEQFF. The CDR3 DNA reads TGCGCCAGCAGCCAACGGGACAGGGGTTACAATGAGCAGTTCTTC.

Written as DNA, the CDR3 is TGTGCCAGCAGTGATGGGCGGGGGGGGAGCACCGGGGAGCTGTTTTTT. Translated: CASSDGRGGSTGELFF. The genes are TRBV6-1 and TRBJ2-2; 9 bases agree with TRBD2. The CDR3 loop spans 16 amino acids. Germline CDR1 and CDR2: MNHNS and SASEGT. V gave up 3 bases and J gave up 4 bases; unmatched junction bases: 6.

CDR3 DNA sequence: TGTGCCAGCAGCTTGGGACTAGCGGGCGCCAAGAGCACAGATACGCAGTATTTT. Its translation is CASSLGLAGAKSTDTQYF. The chain recombines TRBV11-3 with TRBJ2-3; 12 nucleotides agree with TRBD2. The CDR3 extends over 18 amino acids. Germline V gene data show CDR1 as SGHNT and CDR2 as YENEEA. The V gene end was trimmed by 3 bases and the J gene end by 0 bases; junction bases not matched to a gene: 7.

The chain uses TRBV28 and TRBJ1-1; 10 nucleotides align to TRBD1. This CDR3 contains 13 residues. Trimming at V came to 2 bases and at J to 10 bases, leaving 4 bases not matched to a gene. Germline values: CDR1 MDHEN, CDR2 SYDVKM. In DNA, the CDR3 is TGTGCCAGCAGTTTAGGACAGGGGGTGGGAGCTTTCTTT. This gives the protein CASSLGQGVGAFF.

The chain employs TRBV7-8 and TRBJ2-4, with TRBD2 matching over 13 bases. Germline CDR1 SGHVS, CDR2 FQNEAQ. Unmatched junction bases numbered 3, after V lost 5 bases and J lost 5 bases. The CDR3 runs to 15 residues. CDR3 nucleotide sequence: TGTGCCAGCAGCAAACTAGCGGGAGGGGAAAACATTCAGTACTTC. It codes for CASSKLAGGENIQYF.

This clone was picked up one time. This rearrangement joins TRBV2 to TRBJ2-1; weak D call: TRBD1 (6 bases). V was shortened by 5 bases and J by 10 bases, with 24 bases between the two germline ends. The CDR3 consists of 16 residues. CDR1 and CDR2 (germline): SNHLY, FYNNEI. CDR3 in amino acids: CASSPRGSWAMREQFF. DNA for the CDR3: TGTGCCAGCAGTCCAAGGGGGTCTTGGGCCATGAGGGAGCAGTTCTTC.

The gene calls are TRBV18 and TRBJ2-7; 7 bases are shared with TRBD1. The germline CDR1 and CDR2 sequences are KGHSH and LQKENI. The CDR3 consists of 14 residues. Trimming at V came to 5 bases and at J to 0 bases, leaving 4 bases not matched to a gene. The CDR3 loop is CASSVRQGSYEQYV. CDR3 in DNA: TGTGCCAGCTCAGTTCGACAGGGCTCCTACGAGCAGTACGTC.

The chain joins TRBV29-1 to TRBJ1-1; TRBD1 agrees at 8 bases. The CDR3 is 15 residues long. The trim removed 5 bases at V and 5 bases at J, leaving 13 bases unmatched. Germline V gene data show CDR1 as SQVTM and CDR2 as ANQGSEA. This CDR3 reads CSVRTGRNLATEAFF. CDR3 DNA: TGCAGCGTTAGGACAGGGAGGAATCTGGCGACTGAAGCTTTCTTT.

The chain links TRBV19 to TRBJ1-2, with D unresolved. The CDR3 is 15 amino acids. Trimming stripped 4 bases from V and 3 bases from J, with 15 bases between. The germline V gene has CDR1 LNHDA and CDR2 SQIVND (reference sequence). Written as DNA, the CDR3 is TGTGCCAGTAGTACCTCTGGCAGACGGGACTATGGCTACACCTTC. This translates into CASSTSGRRDYGYTF.

This chain connects TRBV7-2 to TRBJ1-4; tentative D call: TRBD1 (5 bases). Germline CDR1 is SGHTA and CDR2 is FQGNSA. V lost 2 bases and J lost 7, with 11 bases in between. This CDR3 has 14 residues. This chain's CDR3 is CASSLRTGGEKLFF. CDR3 coding DNA: TGTGCCAGCAGCTTACGCACCGGGGGTGAAAAACTGTTTTTT.

The chain couples TRBV5-1 to TRBJ1-4, with 10 bases fitting TRBD1. CDR1 is SGHRS and CDR2 is YFSETQ in the germline V gene. V was clipped by 4 bases and J by 6 bases; unmatched bases: 6. This CDR3 spans 15 amino acids. The DNA for the CDR3 is TGCGCCAGCAGCCCCTCCGGGACAGGGGATGAAAAACTGTTTTTT. Translation: CASSPSGTGDEKLFF.

The V call is TRBV2, the J call TRBJ2-7; 7 nucleotides match TRBD1. This CDR3 comprises 15 residues. The V and J ends lost 7 bases and 7 bases, in that order; junction bases with no gene match: 16. The germline V gene encodes CDR1 SNHLY and CDR2 FYNNEI. CDR3 loop: CASTSTGSYLEEQYF. The CDR3 bases are TGTGCCAGCACGTCGACAGGGTCGTATCTTGAAGAGCAGTACTTC.

This sequence joins TRBV5-6 and TRBJ1-2; 9 bases are a match to TRBD1. This CDR3 contains 14 residues. The V segment lost 3 bases and the J segment 3 bases; nucleotides outside the gene matches: 3. CDR1 and CDR2 from the germline V gene are SGHDT and YYEEEE. In DNA form, the CDR3 reads TGTGCCAGCAGCTGGGACAGGGCTTACTATGGCTACACCTTC. The encoded protein is CASSWDRAYYGYTF.

This CDR3 is CASSPAAGLAGQETQYF. The CDR3 DNA sequence: TGTGCCAGCAGTCCGGCAGCGGGACTAGCGGGCCAAGAGACCCAGTACTTC. The rearrangement links TRBV27 to TRBJ2-5, with TRBD2 matching over 12 bases. The trim removed 5 bases at V and 1 base at J, leaving 8 bases unmatched. Per the germline V gene, CDR1 is MNHEY and CDR2 is SMNVEV (reference sequence). CDR3 size: 17 residues.

This clone has a single count. The rearrangement links TRBV5-1 to TRBJ2-5, with 11 bases that match TRBD1. The DNA end is more similar to TRBJ2-7, so the J call may be wrong. This CDR3 is built from 15 residues. Germline V gene data show CDR1 as SGHRS and CDR2 as YFSETQ. As DNA, the CDR3 is TGCGCCAGCAGCTTGGGGGACAGGGGGGGCTACGAGCAGTACTTC. It specifies CASSLGDRGGYEQYF.

This chain links TRBV2 with TRBJ2-5, with D possibly TRBD2 on 5 matching bases. The V and J ends lost 4 bases and 1 base respectively, with 13 bases between them. The V gene's germline CDR1 is SNHLY and CDR2 FYNNEI. This CDR3 is built from 15 residues. CDR3 region: CASSGGWGGQETQYF. The CDR3 nucleotides read TGTGCCAGCAGTGGCGGGTGGGGTGGCCAAGAGACCCAGTACTTC.

This clone was seen a handful of times. The V and J genes are TRBV28 and TRBJ1-1; D is uncertain. Trimming removed 1 base at V and 7 bases at J, with 13 bases between. Germline lookup yields CDR1 MDHEN and CDR2 SYDVKM. The CDR3 is 14 amino acids. The CDR3 DNA reads as TGTGCCAGCAGTTTATTAGGTAACAGCCGTGAAGCTTTCTTT. The encoded protein is CASSLLGNSREAFF.

This clone was detected only a few times. The chain recombines TRBV6-1 with TRBJ2-1, with TRBD2 matching over 7 bases. Per germline, CDR1 MNHNS and CDR2 SASEGT. The CDR3 covers 15 residues. Losses at the gene ends were 1 base for V and 3 bases for J; bases not matched to a gene: 3. The CDR3 DNA reads as TGTGCCAGCAGTGAAGATGGCGGGGGCTACAATGAGCAGTTCTTC. Translating gives CASSEDGGGYNEQFF.

This sequence joins TRBV7-8 and TRBJ2-1; D not resolved. CDR1 and CDR2 (germline): SGHVS, FQNEAQ. The CDR3 extends over 13 amino acids. The ends were cut back, 1 base at V and 7 bases at J, with 8 bases in the middle. The CDR3 region has the DNA TGTGCCAGCAGCTTAGGTCAGGAAAATGAGCAGTTCTTC. Translation gives CASSLGQENEQFF.